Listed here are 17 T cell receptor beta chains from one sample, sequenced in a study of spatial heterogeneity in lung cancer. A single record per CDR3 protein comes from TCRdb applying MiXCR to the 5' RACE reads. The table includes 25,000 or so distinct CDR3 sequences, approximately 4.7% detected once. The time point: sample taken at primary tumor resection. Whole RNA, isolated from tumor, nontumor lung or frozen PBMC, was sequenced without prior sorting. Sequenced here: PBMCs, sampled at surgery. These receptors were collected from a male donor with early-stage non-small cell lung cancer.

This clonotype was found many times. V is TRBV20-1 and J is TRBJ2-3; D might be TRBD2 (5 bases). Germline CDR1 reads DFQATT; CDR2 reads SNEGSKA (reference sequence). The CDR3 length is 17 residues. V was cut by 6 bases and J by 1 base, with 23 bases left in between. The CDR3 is CSAITRVWSGRTDTQYF. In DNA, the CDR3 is TGCAGTGCAATAACACGGGTCTGGAGCGGACGCACAGATACGCAGTATTTT.

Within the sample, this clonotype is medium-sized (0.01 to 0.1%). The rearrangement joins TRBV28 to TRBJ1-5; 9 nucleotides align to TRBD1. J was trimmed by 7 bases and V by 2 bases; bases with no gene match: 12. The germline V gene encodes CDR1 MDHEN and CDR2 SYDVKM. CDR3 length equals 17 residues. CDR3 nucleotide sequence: TGTGCCAGCAGTTTAACCGGGACAGGGTCAGCTTGGCAGCCCCAGCATTTT. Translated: CASSLTGTGSAWQPQHF.

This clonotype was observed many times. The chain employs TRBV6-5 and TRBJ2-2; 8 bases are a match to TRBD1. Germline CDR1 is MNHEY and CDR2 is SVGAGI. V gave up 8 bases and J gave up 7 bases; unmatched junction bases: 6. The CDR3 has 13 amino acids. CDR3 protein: CASADRGRGELFF. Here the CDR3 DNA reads TGTGCCAGCGCCGACAGGGGACGCGGGGAGCTGTTTTTT.

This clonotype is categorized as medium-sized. CDR3 sequence: CASSRTLGPAYEQYF. As DNA, the CDR3 is TGTGCCAGCAGCAGAACCCTTGGACCAGCCTACGAGCAGTACTTC. This chain links TRBV7-3 with TRBJ2-7; D uncertain. The germline V gene encodes CDR1 SGHTA and CDR2 FQGTGA. V was shortened by 5 bases and J by 2 bases, with 16 bases between the two germline ends. This CDR3 contains 15 residues. Using reference TRBV7-3 and TRBJ2-7 for the parts outside the CDR3, the full variable domain is GAGVSQTPSNKVTEKGKYVELRCDPISGHTALYWYRQSLGQGPEFLIYFQGTGAADDSGLPNDRFFAVRPEGSVSTLKIQRTERGDSAVYLCASSRTLGPAYEQYFGPGTRLTVT.

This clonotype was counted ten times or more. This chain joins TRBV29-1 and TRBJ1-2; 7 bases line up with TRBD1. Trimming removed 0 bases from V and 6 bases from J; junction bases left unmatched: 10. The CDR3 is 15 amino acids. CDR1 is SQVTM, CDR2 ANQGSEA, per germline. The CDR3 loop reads CSVEEGTASRDGYTF. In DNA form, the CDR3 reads TGCAGCGTTGAAGAGGGGACAGCTTCGAGAGATGGCTACACCTTC.

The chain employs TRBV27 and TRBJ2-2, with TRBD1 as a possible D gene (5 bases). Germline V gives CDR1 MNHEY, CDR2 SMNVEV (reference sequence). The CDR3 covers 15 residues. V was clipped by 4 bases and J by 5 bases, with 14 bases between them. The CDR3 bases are TGTGCCAGCAGTTCCGGCAGGGATAGTACCGGGGAGCTGTTTTTT. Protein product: CASSSGRDSTGELFF.

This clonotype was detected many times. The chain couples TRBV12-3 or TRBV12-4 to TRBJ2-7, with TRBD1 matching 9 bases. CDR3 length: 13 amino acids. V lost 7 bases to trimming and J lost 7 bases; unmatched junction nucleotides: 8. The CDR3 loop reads CASTPGQGWEQYF. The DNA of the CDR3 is TGTGCCAGCACTCCGGGACAGGGTTGGGAGCAGTACTTC.

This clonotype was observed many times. CDR3 region: CASSYSLVGANVLTF. The DNA of the CDR3 is TGTGCCAGCAGTTACTCTTTGGTCGGGGCCAACGTCCTGACTTTC. V is TRBV6-5 and J is TRBJ2-6; no clear D gene. The CDR3 is made up of 15 amino acids. The germline CDR1 and CDR2 sequences are MNHEY and SVGAGI. V was pared by 0 bases and J by 4 bases, with 7 bases between.

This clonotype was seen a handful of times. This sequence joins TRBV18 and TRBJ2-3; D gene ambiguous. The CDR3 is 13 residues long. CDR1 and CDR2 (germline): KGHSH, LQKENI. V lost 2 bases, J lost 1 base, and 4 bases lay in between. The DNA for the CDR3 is TGTGCCAGCTCACCAATGGGCACAGATACGCAGTATTTT. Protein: CASSPMGTDTQYF.

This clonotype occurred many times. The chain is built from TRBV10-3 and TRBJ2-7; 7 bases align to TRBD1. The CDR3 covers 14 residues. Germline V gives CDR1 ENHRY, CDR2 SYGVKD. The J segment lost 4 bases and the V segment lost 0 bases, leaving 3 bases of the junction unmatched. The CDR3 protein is CAISESGQRYEQYF. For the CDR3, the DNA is TGTGCCATCAGTGAGTCGGGACAGAGGTACGAGCAGTACTTC.

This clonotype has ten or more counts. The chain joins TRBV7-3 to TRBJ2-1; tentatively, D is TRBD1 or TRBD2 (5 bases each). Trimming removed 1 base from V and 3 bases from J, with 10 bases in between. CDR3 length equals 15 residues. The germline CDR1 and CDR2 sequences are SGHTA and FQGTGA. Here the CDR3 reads CASSLMGVNYNEQFF. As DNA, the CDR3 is TGTGCCAGCAGCTTAATGGGGGTGAACTACAATGAGCAGTTCTTC.

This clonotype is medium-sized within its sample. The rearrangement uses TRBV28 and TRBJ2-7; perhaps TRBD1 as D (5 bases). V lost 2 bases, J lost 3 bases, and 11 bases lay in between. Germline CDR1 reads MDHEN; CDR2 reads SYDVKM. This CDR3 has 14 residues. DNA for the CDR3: TGTGCCAGCAGTTTAAGGTCAGGGATCTACGAGCAGTACTTC. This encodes CASSLRSGIYEQYF.

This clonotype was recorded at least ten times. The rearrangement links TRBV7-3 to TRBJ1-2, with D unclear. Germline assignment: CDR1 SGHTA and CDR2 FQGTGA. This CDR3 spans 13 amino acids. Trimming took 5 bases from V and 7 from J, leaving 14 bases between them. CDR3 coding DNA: TGTGCCAGCAGCGGTCCCTACCACCGTGGCTACACCTTC. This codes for CASSGPYHRGYTF.

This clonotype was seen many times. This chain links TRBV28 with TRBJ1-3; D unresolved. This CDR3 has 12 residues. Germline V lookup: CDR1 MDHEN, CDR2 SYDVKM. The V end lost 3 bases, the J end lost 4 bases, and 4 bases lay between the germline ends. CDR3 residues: CASSLKGNTIYF. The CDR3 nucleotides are TGTGCCAGCAGTTTGAAGGGAAACACCATATATTTT.

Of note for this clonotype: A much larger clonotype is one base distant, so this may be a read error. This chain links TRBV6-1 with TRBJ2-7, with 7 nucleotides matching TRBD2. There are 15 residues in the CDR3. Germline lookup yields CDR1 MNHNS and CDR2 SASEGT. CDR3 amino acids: CASSEARGSSCEQYF. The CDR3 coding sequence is TGTGCCAGCAGTGAAGCGCGGGGGAGCTCCTGCGAGCAGTACTTC.

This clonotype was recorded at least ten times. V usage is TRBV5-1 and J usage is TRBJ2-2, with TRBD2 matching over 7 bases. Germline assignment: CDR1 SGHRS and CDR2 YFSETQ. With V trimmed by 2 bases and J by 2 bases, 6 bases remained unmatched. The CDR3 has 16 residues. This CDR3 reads CASSFTGLSNTGELFF. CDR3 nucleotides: TGCGCCAGCAGCTTTACGGGACTATCTAACACCGGGGAGCTGTTTTTT.

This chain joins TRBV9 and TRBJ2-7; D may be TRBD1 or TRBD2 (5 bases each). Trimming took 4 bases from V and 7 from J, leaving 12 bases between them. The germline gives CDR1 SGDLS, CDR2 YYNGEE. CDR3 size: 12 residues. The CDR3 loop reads CASSSGTGEQYF. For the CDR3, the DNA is TGTGCCAGCAGCTCCGGGACGGGGGAGCAGTACTTC.